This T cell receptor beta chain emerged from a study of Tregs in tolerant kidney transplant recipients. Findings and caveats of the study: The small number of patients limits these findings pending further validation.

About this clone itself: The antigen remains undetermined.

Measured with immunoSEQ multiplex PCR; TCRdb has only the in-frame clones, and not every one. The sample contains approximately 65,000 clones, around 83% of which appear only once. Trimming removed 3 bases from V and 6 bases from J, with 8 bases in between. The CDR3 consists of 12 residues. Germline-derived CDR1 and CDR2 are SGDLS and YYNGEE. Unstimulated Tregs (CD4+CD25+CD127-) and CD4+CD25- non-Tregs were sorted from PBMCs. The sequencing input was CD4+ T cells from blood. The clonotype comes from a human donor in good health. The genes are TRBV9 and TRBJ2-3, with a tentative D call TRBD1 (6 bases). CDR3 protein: CASSDQGDTQYF. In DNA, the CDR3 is TGTGCCAGCAGCGACCAGGGGGATACGCAGTATTTT.